The next 30 T cell receptor beta chains were all read from a single sample in a study of cytomegalovirus exposure and HLA in healthy donors. The PCR contained 60 Vbeta and 13 Jbeta primers. Produced via immunoSEQ multiplex PCR; TCRdb's table is partial and in-frame only. The profile shows around 250,000 clones, approximately 82% of them singletons. Sequenced material: PBMCs. The receptor set was obtained from a woman aged 60 to 75 in good health and CMV-seropositive.

The rearrangement joins TRBV5-6 to TRBJ2-3; 15 bases align to TRBD2. The CDR3 loop spans 17 amino acids. The V segment lost 5 bases and the J segment 5 bases; nucleotides outside the gene matches: 9. Germline assignment: CDR1 SGHDT and CDR2 YYEEEE. CDR3 coding DNA: TGTGCCAGCAGATCCCCGGGACTAGCGGGAGGCGGAGATACGCAGTATTTT. As protein: CASRSPGLAGGGDTQYF.

This chain connects TRBV19 to TRBJ2-3; 8 nucleotides match TRBD2. V was pared by 5 bases and J by 3 bases, with 16 bases of the junction left unmatched. CDR3 length: 18 residues. The germline CDR1 and CDR2 sequences are LNHDA and SQIVND (reference sequence). Here the CDR3 reads CASSAGLATLRGTDTQYF. CDR3 DNA sequence: TGTGCCAGTAGTGCAGGACTAGCCACCCTCCGGGGGACAGATACGCAGTATTTT. Full variable domain (remainder filled in from reference TRBV19 and TRBJ2-3): DGGITQSPKYLFRKEGQNVTLSCEQNLNHDAMYWYRQDPGQGLRLIYYSQIVNDFQKGDIAEGYSVSREKKESFPLTVTSAQKNPTAFYLCASSAGLATLRGTDTQYFGPGTRLTVL.

This clone was counted between two and nine times. The rearrangement joins TRBV6-5 to TRBJ1-2; 9 positions match TRBD1. The V segment lost 5 bases and the J segment 7 bases; nucleotides outside the gene matches: 5. The CDR3 is 13 amino acids. Per the germline V gene, CDR1 is MNHEY and CDR2 is SVGAGI. The CDR3 nucleotides read TGTGCCAGCAGTGATTCGGGACAGGGTGGCTACACCTTC. Translating gives CASSDSGQGGYTF.

The DNA for the CDR3 is TGTGCCAGCAGCTTAGGCGGGAGGGCCTTTAGTGACACCGGGGAGCTGTTTTTT. Translation gives CASSLGGRAFSDTGELFF. The J gene is TRBJ2-2, the V gene TRBV5-4, with TRBD2 matching 9 bases. This CDR3 has 18 residues. V trimming: 2 bases; J trimming: 3 bases; junction bases outside the gene matches: 11. CDR1 SGHNT and CDR2 YYREEE come from the germline V gene (reference sequence).

In nucleotides, the CDR3 is TGTGCCAGCAGCGTAGGGGGGGGGACAGGGACCTACGAGCAGTACTTC. Its protein is CASSVGGGTGTYEQYF. J is TRBJ2-7 and V is TRBV9, with 9 nucleotides matching TRBD1. Germline CDR1 reads SGDLS; CDR2 reads YYNGEE. V trimming: 0 bases; J trimming: 2 bases; junction bases outside the gene matches: 6. This CDR3 contains 16 residues.

The rearrangement uses TRBV5-4 and TRBJ2-7; weak D call: TRBD1 (5 bases). The CDR3 length is 15 residues. Deletions cut 0 bases from V and 0 bases from J, with 10 bases between. Germline assignment: CDR1 SGHNT and CDR2 YYREEE (reference sequence). CDR3 sequence: CASSLGQSSSYEQYF. As DNA, the CDR3 is TGTGCCAGCAGCTTGGGACAGTCAAGCTCCTACGAGCAGTACTTC.

The chain is built from TRBV15 and TRBJ1-1; D not resolved. Germline V gives CDR1 LNHNV, CDR2 YYDKDF (reference sequence). The CDR3 length is 16 residues. The V end lost 0 bases, the J end lost 5 bases, and 16 bases lay between the germline ends. The CDR3 DNA sequence: TGTGCCACCAGCAGAGATGGTCGGGAGCAGAGGACTGAAGCTTTCTTT. Translating it yields CATSRDGREQRTEAFF.

The rearrangement joins TRBV4-2 to TRBJ2-7; 10 bases line up with TRBD2. Per germline, CDR1 LGHNA and CDR2 YNFKEQ. After removal of 1 base from V and 5 bases from J, the junction contained 8 bases not matched to a gene. This CDR3 contains 16 residues. The CDR3: CASSQAHLAGVNEQYF. Written as DNA, the CDR3 is TGTGCCAGCAGCCAAGCCCATCTAGCGGGAGTTAACGAGCAGTACTTC.

V is TRBV18 and J is TRBJ1-3; 8 bases are a match to TRBD1. CDR1 is KGHSH, CDR2 LQKENI, per germline. The CDR3 spans 15 residues. With V trimmed by 9 bases and J by 2 bases, 9 bases remained unmatched. The CDR3 DNA reads TGTGCCAGTTCCTACACAGGGGGGCCTGGAAACACCATATATTTT. Translating it yields CASSYTGGPGNTIYF.

J is TRBJ2-1 and V is TRBV19; 9 bases map to TRBD2. The germline gives CDR1 LNHDA, CDR2 SQIVND (reference sequence). This CDR3 is built from 15 residues. Losses at the gene ends were 5 bases for V and 6 bases for J; bases not matched to a gene: 8. The CDR3 nucleotides read TGTGCCAGTAGTGGGGCTAGCGGGATAACCAATGAGCAGTTCTTC. Its translation is CASSGASGITNEQFF.

This clone was detected only once. The rearrangement links TRBV28 to TRBJ1-1, with 7 positions matching TRBD1. The CDR3 has 16 amino acids. Looked up from germline, CDR1 is MDHEN and CDR2 is SYDVKM. Trimming removed 9 bases from V and 11 bases from J; junction bases left unmatched: 24. In DNA form, the CDR3 reads TGTGCCAGTCAAAACATCGGACAGGACAGCCACCTTTTTGCTTTCTTT. Residues: CASQNIGQDSHLFAFF. Combining the CDR3 with reference TRBV28 and TRBJ1-1 gives the whole variable domain DVKVTQSSRYLVKRTGEKVFLECVQDMDHENMFWYRQDPGLGLRLIYFSYDVKMKEKGDIPEGYSVSREKKERFSLILESASTNQTSMYLCASQNIGQDSHLFAFFGQGTRLTVV.

The chain links TRBV28 to TRBJ1-1; a possible D gene is TRBD1 (5 bases). There are 14 residues in the CDR3. V was shortened by 4 bases and J by 5 bases, with 14 bases between the two germline ends. Germline V CDR1 and CDR2: MDHEN, SYDVKM. CDR3 loop: CASSSRAVRTEAFF. The DNA for the CDR3 is TGTGCCAGCAGTTCCAGGGCGGTAAGGACTGAAGCTTTCTTT.

A single count supports this clone. The chain recombines TRBV12-5 with TRBJ2-5, with 9 bases that match TRBD2. The trim removed 5 bases at V and 0 bases at J, leaving 13 bases unmatched. Germline CDR1 is LGHNT and CDR2 is FRNRAP. The CDR3 runs 18 residues. The CDR3 sequence is CASGTGSSGSFYQETQYF. The DNA for the CDR3 is TGTGCTAGTGGTACCGGGAGTAGCGGGAGCTTTTACCAAGAGACCCAGTACTTC.

The V call is TRBV9, the J call TRBJ2-5, with 7 nucleotides matching TRBD1. The V and J ends lost 1 base and 5 bases, in that order; junction bases with no gene match: 8. From germline, CDR1 is SGDLS and CDR2 YYNGEE. There are 15 residues in the CDR3. The CDR3 sequence: CASSVSQGERETQYF. The CDR3 bases are TGTGCCAGCAGCGTAAGCCAGGGGGAGAGGGAGACCCAGTACTTC.

The CDR3, as DNA: TGTGCCATCAGTGACGGTCCGGGGGCCGGGGAGCTGTTTTTT. As protein: CAISDGPGAGELFF. This rearrangement joins TRBV10-3 to TRBJ2-2, with a weak D call TRBD2 (6 bases). V lost 3 bases to trimming and J lost 6 bases, with 11 bases between them. CDR1 is ENHRY and CDR2 is SYGVKD in the germline V gene. CDR3 size: 14 residues.

V is TRBV5-4 and J is TRBJ1-1; D gene uncertain. Trimming removed 0 bases at V and 5 bases at J, with 11 bases between. The length of the CDR3 is 14 residues. Germline V gene sequence: CDR1 SGHNT, CDR2 YYREEE (reference sequence). The CDR3 nucleotides read TGTGCCAGCAGCTTGGGCGGTACGGATACTGAAGCTTTCTTT. Its protein product is CASSLGGTDTEAFF.

This sequence joins TRBV25-1 and TRBJ1-1, with D unresolved. The CDR3 has 13 amino acids. Germline V gene data show CDR1 as MGHDK and CDR2 as SYGVNS. V was shortened by 7 bases and J by 1 base, with 10 bases between the two germline ends. CDR3 loop: CASTALSNTEAFF. Written as DNA, the CDR3 is TGTGCCAGCACCGCGTTATCGAACACTGAAGCTTTCTTT.

A few counts support this clone. The same CDR3 is also encoded by other DNA sequences in this sample. V and J are TRBV6-6 and TRBJ2-7; 10 bases match TRBD2. The V gene end was trimmed by 6 bases and the J gene end by 0 bases; junction bases not matched to a gene: 2. This CDR3 has 14 residues. CDR1 and CDR2 (germline): MNHNY, SVGAGI (reference sequence). The CDR3 loop reads CASSRTSGSYEQYF. CDR3 nucleotides: TGTGCCAGCAGCAGGACTAGCGGCTCCTACGAGCAGTACTTC.

This chain connects TRBV11-2 to TRBJ2-5; TRBD2 is a possible D gene (5 bases). V dropped 1 base and J dropped 5 bases, with 14 bases sitting between them. Germline CDR1 and CDR2: SGHAT and FQNNGV. The CDR3 has 15 amino acids. CDR3 bases: TGTGCCAGCAGCTTAGTTGATGGTAGAGGGGAGACCCAGTACTTC. It codes for CASSLVDGRGETQYF.

The genes are TRBV29-1 and TRBJ2-5; TRBD2 aligns across 7 bases. The CDR3 loop spans 16 amino acids. V gave up 2 bases and J gave up 7 bases; unmatched junction bases: 16. Germline V CDR1 and CDR2: SQVTM, ANQGSEA. CDR3 in amino acids: CSVETLSRDYQGTQYF. The CDR3 DNA follows: TGCAGCGTTGAAACTCTATCTAGGGACTATCAGGGGACCCAGTACTTC.

V and J are TRBV9 and TRBJ2-5, with D tentatively TRBD2 (5 bases). The CDR3 sequence is 15 residues long. V lost 2 bases and J lost 2, with 13 bases in between. The germline V gene encodes CDR1 SGDLS and CDR2 YYNGEE. DNA of the CDR3: TGTGCCAGCAGCGTCTCTTCGGGGAGACAAGAGACCCAGTACTTC. Translated, it gives CASSVSSGRQETQYF.

This clone was detected a few times. The chain joins TRBV27 to TRBJ1-1, with no clear D. V was cut by 3 bases and J by 4 bases, with 6 bases left in between. Germline V lookup: CDR1 MNHEY, CDR2 SMNVEV (reference sequence). There are 12 residues in the CDR3. As DNA, the CDR3 is TGTGCCAGCAGTTTTTCGGGCACTGAAGCTTTCTTT. Protein: CASSFSGTEAFF.

The rearrangement links TRBV11-2 to TRBJ2-7; 7 nucleotides line up with TRBD1. CDR1 SGHAT and CDR2 FQNNGV come from the germline V gene. The CDR3 loop spans 14 amino acids. V shed 1 base, J shed 3 bases, and the junction held 3 bases outside the gene matches. This CDR3 reads CASSLGTGYYEQYF. CDR3 coding DNA: TGTGCCAGCAGCTTAGGGACAGGTTACTACGAGCAGTACTTC.

The V and J genes are TRBV29-1 and TRBJ1-1; 9 positions agree with TRBD1. Germline V CDR1 and CDR2: SQVTM, ANQGSEA. Unmatched junction bases numbered 6, after V lost 7 bases and J lost 0 bases. The CDR3 loop spans 14 amino acids. This CDR3 is CSATGQGMNTEAFF. The CDR3 nucleotides read TGCAGCGCTACCGGACAGGGGATGAACACTGAAGCTTTCTTT. The entire variable domain, with the rest obtained from reference TRBV29-1 and TRBJ1-1, is as follows: SAVISQKPSRDICQRGTSLTIQCQVDSQVTMMFWYRQQPGQSLTLIATANQGSEATYESGFVIDKFPISRPNLTFSTLTVSNMSPEDSSIYLCSATGQGMNTEAFFGQGTRLTVV.

The CDR3: CASSLGASASTDTQYF. The CDR3 nucleotides read TGTGCCAGCAGCTTAGGAGCAAGCGCTAGCACAGATACGCAGTATTTT. The chain couples TRBV7-9 to TRBJ2-3; D remains unclear. Trimming removed 1 base at V and 0 bases at J, with 11 bases between. The CDR3 loop spans 16 amino acids. Germline-derived CDR1 and CDR2 are SEHNR and FQNEAQ (reference sequence).

This clone was observed a single time. This rearrangement joins TRBV10-3 to TRBJ2-3, with D possibly matching TRBD2 (6 bases). CDR3 length: 18 amino acids. Deletions cut 0 bases from V and 5 bases from J, with 21 bases between. Germline V lookup: CDR1 ENHRY, CDR2 SYGVKD. The CDR3 nucleotides read TGTGCCATCAGTGAGTCGAAGGGAGGCACTCACGGCCTAGATACGCAGTATTTT. Its translation is CAISESKGGTHGLDTQYF.

J is TRBJ1-5 and V is TRBV18; TRBD1 matches at 7 bases. The germline gives CDR1 KGHSH, CDR2 LQKENI. This CDR3 spans 14 amino acids. Germline trimming cut 4 bases from V and 2 bases from J; bases unmatched to any gene: 2. The CDR3 DNA is TGTGCCAGCTCACGGACAGGCGGCAATCAGCCCCAGCATTTT. Translation: CASSRTGGNQPQHF.

The V call is TRBV7-2, the J call TRBJ2-1; D is unresolved. Trimming took off 0 bases at V and 9 bases at J, with 3 bases between the two ends. The CDR3 loop spans 11 amino acids. Germline CDR1 reads SGHTA; CDR2 reads FQGNSA. For the CDR3, the DNA is TGTGCCAGCAGCTTAGCGAGTGAGCAGTTCTTC. Encoded protein: CASSLASEQFF.

The genes are TRBV7-6 and TRBJ1-2, with TRBD1 identical over 11 bases. This CDR3 has 18 residues. The J segment lost 4 bases and the V segment lost 2 bases, leaving 12 bases of the junction unmatched. From germline, CDR1 is SGHVS and CDR2 FNYEAQ. The CDR3 protein is CASSLTGGTGGSGYGYTF. In nucleotides, the CDR3 is TGTGCCAGCAGCTTAACGGGCGGGACAGGGGGTAGTGGCTATGGCTACACCTTC.

V is TRBV7-9 and J is TRBJ1-4, with a possible D match to TRBD1 (6 bases). This CDR3 is 16 amino acids long. Germline V gives CDR1 SEHNR, CDR2 FQNEAQ (reference sequence). V was trimmed by 5 bases and J by 1 base, leaving 14 bases between them. CDR3 region: CASSPTGTQTNEKLFF. CDR3 bases: TGTGCCAGCAGCCCCACCGGGACACAAACTAATGAAAAACTGTTTTTT. Full variable domain (rest looked up from reference TRBV7-9 and TRBJ1-4): DTGVSQNPRHKITKRGQNVTFRCDPISEHNRLYWYRQTLGQGPEFLTYFQNEAQLEKSRLLSDRFSAERPKGSFSTLEIQRTEQGDSAMYLCASSPTGTQTNEKLFFGSGTQLSVL.